Listed below are T cell receptor beta chains from one sample, sequenced in a study of T cells in localized non-small cell lung cancer. Clones were read by immunoSEQ multiplex PCR, and TCRdb kept only the in-frame ones, dropping some. The sample consists of under 35,000 clones, approximately 92% of them appearing once. Sequences were derived from peripheral blood, sampled before any cancer treatment. The origin of the receptors is a female donor of 60 years or more with stage I lung adenocarcinoma. The CDR3 runs from the conserved cysteine through the conserved F or W. D genes are given only for firm matches. Expanded clones get a size class; other rows say once, few or many, or leave the size out.

>TRBJ1-5|15|TRBV7-2|-|-
TGTGCCAGCAGCGCTGACAGGAATAGCAATCAGCCCCAGCATTTT
CASSADRNSNQPQHF
>TRBJ1-2|14|TRBV6-6|-|-
TGTGCCAGCAGTTACTCGCAGGGTGACTATGGCTACACCTTC
CASSYSQGDYGYTF
>TRBJ1-6|12|TRBV4-1|-|few
TGCGCCAGCAGCCAAGATGATTCACCCCTCCACTTT
CASSQDDSPLHF
>TRBJ1-2|13|TRBV11-3|-|once
TGTGCCAGCAGCTTAGGCGGTTACCGTGGCTACACCTTC
CASSLGGYRGYTF
>TRBJ1-3|14|TRBV30|-|-
TGTGCCTGGAGGGAACCGGGGGGTGGAAACACCATATATTTT
CAWREPGGGNTIYF
>TRBJ1-5|15|TRBV16|-|-
TGTGCCAGCAGCAAGCTAGGGATCGGCAATCAGCCCCAGCATTTT
CASSKLGIGNQPQHF
>TRBJ1-2|14|TRBV6-6|-|once
TGTGCCAGCACCCTCTCCCCGATAAACTATGGCTACACCTTC
CASTLSPINYGYTF
>TRBJ1-5|17|TRBV27|-|-
TGTGCCAGCAGTTTGAAAAAAGACAGTTATAGCAATCAGCCCCAGCATTTT
CASSLKKDSYSNQPQHF
>TRBJ1-1|13|TRBV7-7|TRBD1|-
TGTGCCAGCAGCTTGACAGGGGACACTGAAGCTTTCTTT
CASSLTGDTEAFF
>TRBJ1-5|15|TRBV7-2|TRBD1|-
TGTGCCAGCAGCTTAACTAGGGGGCCATATCAGCCCCAGCATTTT
CASSLTRGPYQPQHF
>TRBJ1-5|14|TRBV5-5|-|-
TGTGCCAGCAGCTTGGGGGTGGGCAATCAGCCCCAGCATTTT
CASSLGVGNQPQHF